These 26 T cell receptor beta chains share one sample of origin, sequenced in a study of T cell repertoires in cytomegalovirus infection. The antigens these receptors bind are not known. TCRdb analysed the reads with MiXCR anew, one entry per CDR3 protein. In the table there are fewer than 850,000 distinct CDR3 sequences, almost 30% of which are singletons. The sample was cultured CD8+ T cells from PBMCs, taken from culture after CMV antigen stimulation. The receptors shown here come from a human donor in good health (CMV status not recorded). Some clones in this sample may be carry-over from other donors' samples.

The chain combines TRBV7-3 with TRBJ2-1, with D possibly matching TRBD1 (6 bases). V gave up 2 bases and J gave up 8 bases, with 10 bases separating them. This CDR3 comprises 13 residues. The germline V gene has CDR1 SGHTA and CDR2 FQGTGA. CDR3 in DNA: TGTGCCAGCAGCTTAGACAGGCCCCATGAGCAGTTCTTC. This codes for CASSLDRPHEQFF.

This clonotype was detected many times. The chain links TRBV7-2 to TRBJ2-1; TRBD2 matches at 12 bases. The germline CDR1 and CDR2 sequences are SGHTA and FQGNSA. The CDR3 is 17 amino acids. V was pared by 1 base and J by 7 bases, with 8 bases of the junction left unmatched. The CDR3 spells CASSLVELAGGQNEQFF. The DNA for the CDR3 is TGTGCCAGCAGCTTAGTAGAGCTAGCGGGGGGGCAAAATGAGCAGTTCTTC.

V usage is TRBV24-1 and J usage is TRBJ2-5; 8 nucleotides agree with TRBD1. Germline V gene sequence: CDR1 KGHDR, CDR2 SFDVKD. There are 15 residues in the CDR3. The junction had 7 bases not matched to a gene; V was cut back by 4 bases and J by 4 bases. The CDR3 is CATSEGQGGRETQYF. CDR3 coding DNA: TGTGCCACCAGTGAAGGACAGGGTGGGCGAGAGACCCAGTACTTC.

This clonotype turned up a few times. The J gene is TRBJ1-1, the V gene TRBV4-2, with unresolved D. Germline loops: CDR1 LGHNA, CDR2 YNFKEQ. The CDR3 is 17 amino acids. V was shortened by 0 bases and J by 0 bases, with 14 bases between the two germline ends. CDR3 sequence: CASSQDWALALNTEAFF. The CDR3 nucleotides are TGTGCCAGCAGCCAAGATTGGGCCCTAGCTCTGAACACTGAAGCTTTCTTT.

This clonotype was detected ten times or more. The chain uses TRBV5-5 and TRBJ1-1; tentatively, D is TRBD1 (5 bases). Germline CDR1 SGHKS, CDR2 YYEKEE (reference sequence). The CDR3 length is 15 residues. V lost 9 bases to trimming and J lost 1 base, with 19 bases between them. The CDR3, as DNA: TGTGCCACCCTAGGAGGCATGGGGGGGAACACTGAAGCTTTCTTT. This encodes CATLGGMGGNTEAFF.

This clonotype occurred many times. V gene TRBV7-2 combines with J gene TRBJ2-3; 7 bases fit TRBD1. CDR3 length equals 17 residues. Germline V gene lookup returns CDR1 SGHTA and CDR2 FQGNSA. V shed 1 base and J 3 bases; nucleotides not matched to a gene: 10. The CDR3 protein is CASSLGDSWGYTDTQYF. For the CDR3, the DNA is TGTGCCAGCAGCTTAGGGGACAGCTGGGGTTATACAGATACGCAGTATTTT.

This clonotype was recorded many times. The chain recombines TRBV7-9 with TRBJ1-5; D is uncertain. With 1 base removed from V and 7 bases from J, the gap between germline ends came to 5 bases. The CDR3 covers 12 residues. From germline, CDR1 is SEHNR and CDR2 FQNEAQ (reference sequence). For the CDR3, the DNA is TGTGCCAGCAGCTTAGGGGTGCAGCCCCAGCATTTT. Translation gives CASSLGVQPQHF. The full variable domain, with the rest looked up from reference TRBV7-9 and TRBJ1-5, is DTGVSQNPRHKITKRGQNVTFRCDPISEHNRLYWYRQTLGQGPEFLTYFQNEAQLEKSRLLSDRFSAERPKGSFSTLEIQRTEQGDSAMYLCASSLGVQPQHFGDGTRLSIL.

In this sample, this clonotype turned up many times. The rearrangement uses TRBV7-2 and TRBJ2-7; D possibly corresponds to TRBD2 (5 bases). The CDR3 contains 14 residues. V was cut by 4 bases and J by 7 bases, with 17 bases left in between. Germline V gene lookup returns CDR1 SGHTA and CDR2 FQGNSA. CDR3 bases: TGTGCCAGCAGCTCTAGCTTTGCGGCTCGGGAGCAGTACTTC. Translated: CASSSSFAAREQYF.

The chain carries TRBV6-6 and TRBJ2-5; D possibly corresponds to TRBD1 (5 bases). V lost 5 bases, J lost 13 bases, and 23 bases lay in between. The CDR3 runs to 14 residues. In germline, CDR1 is MNHNY, CDR2 SVGAGI (reference sequence). The CDR3 sequence: CASSPVRTLFGSYF. CDR3 nucleotides: TGTGCCAGCAGTCCAGTCCGGACACTCTTTGGCTCGTACTTC.

The V and J genes are TRBV2 and TRBJ2-1, with 7 nucleotides matching TRBD2. This CDR3 contains 17 residues. V dropped 6 bases and J dropped 0; count of bases not matched to a gene: 11. The germline CDR1 and CDR2 sequences are SNHLY and FYNNEI. This CDR3 is CASRGDSGFSSYNEQFF. CDR3 nucleotides: TGTGCCAGCAGGGGGGATAGCGGGTTTAGCTCCTACAATGAGCAGTTCTTC.

This clonotype was observed a handful of times. The chain recombines TRBV9 with TRBJ1-1; D gene unclear. The CDR3 has 13 amino acids. Germline V lookup: CDR1 SGDLS, CDR2 YYNGEE. Trimming cost V 3 bases and J 1 base, with 7 bases left between them. CDR3 coding DNA: TGTGCCAGCAGCGGGGAGCCGAACACTGAAGCTTTCTTT. Its translation is CASSGEPNTEAFF. The full variable domain, in which reference TRBV9 and TRBJ1-1 provide the parts outside the CDR3, is DSGVTQTPKHLITATGQRVTLRCSPRSGDLSVYWYQQSLDQGLQFLIQYYNGEERAKGNILERFSAQQFPDLHSELNLSSLELGDSALYFCASSGEPNTEAFFGQGTRLTVV.

This clonotype was detected a few times. The chain employs TRBV5-5 and TRBJ2-7, with D unclear. Germline values: CDR1 SGHKS, CDR2 YYEKEE (reference sequence). This CDR3 spans 15 amino acids. V was clipped by 0 bases and J by 2 bases, with 12 bases between them. The CDR3 DNA is TGTGCCAGCAGCTTGGAAGGCGGTTTTCCCTACGAGCAGTACGTC. Protein product: CASSLEGGFPYEQYV.

This clonotype was seen a handful of times. This chain joins TRBV12-3 or TRBV12-4 and TRBJ1-1; 8 positions match TRBD1. Trimming cost V 5 bases and J 1 base; bases outside gene matches: 3. The CDR3 extends over 14 amino acids. The CDR3 here is CASSIDRGNTEAFF. CDR3 nucleotide sequence: TGTGCCAGCAGTATCGACAGGGGGAACACTGAAGCTTTCTTT.

This clonotype was seen ten or more times. The V gene is TRBV27, the J gene TRBJ2-1; TRBD2 aligns across 7 bases. The CDR3 runs 15 residues. V lost 2 bases, J lost 10 bases, and 11 bases stayed unmatched. Per germline, CDR1 MNHEY and CDR2 SMNVEV (reference sequence). CDR3 residues: CASSLDPLSGVEQFF. The DNA of the CDR3 is TGTGCCAGCAGTTTAGACCCACTAAGCGGGGTGGAGCAGTTCTTC.

This clonotype came up many times. V usage is TRBV11-2 and J usage is TRBJ1-2, with D perhaps TRBD1 (5 bases). With 6 bases removed from V and 8 bases from J, the gap between germline ends came to 25 bases. Germline CDR1 reads SGHAT; CDR2 reads FQNNGV. The CDR3 has 16 amino acids. The CDR3 DNA sequence: TGTGCCAGCAGTCCTACTAGGGGCGCAGGGATTTGGGGCTACACCTTC. Its translation: CASSPTRGAGIWGYTF.

This chain links TRBV7-9 with TRBJ2-5, with D unresolved. Trimming stripped 2 bases from V and 5 bases from J, with 15 bases between. Germline lookup yields CDR1 SEHNR and CDR2 FQNEAQ (reference sequence). The CDR3 is 15 residues long. In DNA, the CDR3 is TGTGCCAGCAGCTTAAGCACCAGTGGTTGGGAGACCCAGTACTTC. Its translation: CASSLSTSGWETQYF.

V gene TRBV12-5 combines with J gene TRBJ2-5; D ambiguous. This CDR3 is 11 amino acids long. Germline V CDR1 and CDR2: LGHNT, FRNRAP. V lost 3 bases to trimming and J lost 6 bases, with 5 bases between them. CDR3 sequence (DNA): TGTGCTAGTGGTTTAAAGAAGACCCAGTACTTC. Amino acids: CASGLKKTQYF.

The chain links TRBV20-1 to TRBJ1-1, with D unresolved. Trimming stripped 3 bases from V and 5 bases from J, with 10 bases between. The CDR3 consists of 12 residues. Germline loops: CDR1 DFQATT, CDR2 SNEGSKA (reference sequence). CDR3: CSASVRETEAFF. The CDR3 DNA sequence: TGCAGTGCTAGTGTAAGGGAGACTGAAGCTTTCTTT.

There are a few counts of this clonotype. This rearrangement joins TRBV7-9 to TRBJ2-5, with D perhaps being TRBD1 or TRBD2 (6 bases each). The CDR3 runs to 15 residues. Trimming pared 3 bases from V and 1 base from J, leaving 12 bases between. The germline V gene encodes CDR1 SEHNR and CDR2 FQNEAQ (reference sequence). The CDR3 region has the DNA TGTGCCAGCAGCTTTACGGGGGCCCCCCAAGAGACCCAGTACTTC. Translating gives CASSFTGAPQETQYF.

The gene calls are TRBV6-1 and TRBJ2-3; D is possibly TRBD1 or TRBD2 (5 bases each). CDR3 length: 18 amino acids. The germline V gene encodes CDR1 MNHNS and CDR2 SASEGT. Trimming stripped 4 bases from V and 1 base from J, with 21 bases between. CDR3 bases: TGTGCCAGCAGTGGGCCGCCCCTCCGGGACGGACGCACAGATACGCAGTATTTT. As protein: CASSGPPLRDGRTDTQYF.

The rearrangement joins TRBV9 to TRBJ1-2; no definite D call. The CDR3 consists of 15 residues. Trimming cost V 0 bases and J 0 bases, with 9 bases left between them. Germline V CDR1 and CDR2: SGDLS, YYNGEE. The CDR3 is CASSVGDNPNYGYTF. CDR3 sequence (DNA): TGTGCCAGCAGCGTAGGAGACAACCCTAACTATGGCTACACCTTC.

The V gene is TRBV9, the J gene TRBJ1-1; D not resolved. Trimming stripped 0 bases from V and 2 bases from J, with 8 bases between. Germline values: CDR1 SGDLS, CDR2 YYNGEE. The CDR3 length is 14 residues. DNA for the CDR3: TGTGCCAGCAGCGTAGGCGGCTCCAACACTGAAGCTTTCTTT. Translation gives CASSVGGSNTEAFF.

The chain carries TRBV10-3 and TRBJ1-5, with D uncertain. Germline assignment: CDR1 ENHRY and CDR2 SYGVKD. The V gene lost 2 bases and the J gene lost 1 base, with 12 bases spanning the gap. CDR3 length: 16 amino acids. The CDR3 bases are TGTGCCATCAGTGAGACGCAGGAGGGAAGCAATCAGCCCCAGCATTTT. Translated, it gives CAISETQEGSNQPQHF.

The rearrangement links TRBV20-1 to TRBJ2-1, with a possible D match to TRBD1 (5 bases). The length of the CDR3 is 14 residues. The germline V gene has CDR1 DFQATT and CDR2 SNEGSKA (reference sequence). V was cut by 0 bases and J by 12 bases, with 18 bases left in between. The CDR3 DNA follows: TGCAGTGCTAGAGACAGGGTTGTAATCACAAGGCAGTTCTTC. Amino acids: CSARDRVVITRQFF.

J is TRBJ1-2 and V is TRBV27; D not certain. Germline V lookup: CDR1 MNHEY, CDR2 SMNVEV (reference sequence). This CDR3 comprises 15 residues. Trimming left V 6 bases short and J 3 bases short, with 17 bases between. Here the CDR3 reads CASRGGESGYYGYTF. The CDR3, as DNA: TGTGCCAGCAGGGGCGGAGAGTCCGGCTACTATGGCTACACCTTC.

This clonotype turned up a few times. This sequence joins TRBV24-1 and TRBJ1-1, with D tentatively TRBD1 (5 bases). The CDR3 is 12 amino acids. Germline V gives CDR1 KGHDR, CDR2 SFDVKD. V lost 3 bases and J lost 11, with 12 bases in between. CDR3 sequence reads: CATSDAGPRAFF. As DNA, the CDR3 is TGTGCCACCAGTGATGCGGGACCGAGGGCTTTCTTT.